What follows is one T cell receptor beta chain and its context. This record belongs to a study of blood T cell repertoires in COVID-19. On the study more broadly: Acute-phase and convalescent COVID-19 samples originated in the United States, Italy and Spain. PBMCs, B-cell-depleted T cells, or T cells were the source of the cDNA or gDNA that made up the material.

In the original workflow: It was from reference gene primer amplification that nucleated cell counts were estimated. Generated by immunoSEQ multiplex PCR, the TCRdb table keeps only in-frame clones and is missing some. V and J calls and clone size are given by that table; D and trimming were obtained from the DNA. Of 280,000 or so clones in the sample, 80% to 90% were seen once. The V gene lost 0 bases and the J gene lost 3 bases, with 9 bases spanning the gap. The CDR3 is 15 residues long. CDR1 and CDR2 from the germline V gene are SGHDN and FVKESK. This clonotype was obtained from a woman in her fifties or sixties who had recovered from COVID-19. Material: peripheral blood. The chain couples TRBV14 to TRBJ2-1; D is unresolved. The CDR3 region is CASSQDQNVYNEQFF. The CDR3 bases are TGTGCCAGCAGCCAAGATCAGAACGTCTACAATGAGCAGTTCTTC.